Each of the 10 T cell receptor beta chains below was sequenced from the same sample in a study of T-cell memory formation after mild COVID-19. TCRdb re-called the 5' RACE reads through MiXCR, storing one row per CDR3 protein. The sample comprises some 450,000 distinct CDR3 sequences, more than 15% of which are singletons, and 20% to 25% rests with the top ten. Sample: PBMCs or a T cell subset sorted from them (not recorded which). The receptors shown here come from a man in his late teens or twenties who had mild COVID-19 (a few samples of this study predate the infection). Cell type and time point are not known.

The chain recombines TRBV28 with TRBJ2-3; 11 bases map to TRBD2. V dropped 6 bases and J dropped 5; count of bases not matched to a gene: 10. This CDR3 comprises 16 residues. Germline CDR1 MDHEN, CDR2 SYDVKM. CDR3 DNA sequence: TGTGCCAGCAGCCCCTATAGCGGGGGGGCCTTAGATACGCAGTATTTT. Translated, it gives CASSPYSGGALDTQYF.

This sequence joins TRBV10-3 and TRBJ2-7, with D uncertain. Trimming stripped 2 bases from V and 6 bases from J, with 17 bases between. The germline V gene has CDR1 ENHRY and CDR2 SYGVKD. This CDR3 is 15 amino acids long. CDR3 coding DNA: TGTGCCATCAGTGAGCCCCCCCCCCGCCAAGGCGAGCAGTACTTC. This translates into CAISEPPPRQGEQYF.

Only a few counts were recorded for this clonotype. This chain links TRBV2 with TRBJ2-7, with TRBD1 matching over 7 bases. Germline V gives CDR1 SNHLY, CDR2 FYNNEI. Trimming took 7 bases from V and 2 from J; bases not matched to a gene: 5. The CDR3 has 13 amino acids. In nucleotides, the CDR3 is TGTGCCAGCAACAGGGACAGTCCCTACGAGCAGTACTTC. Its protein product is CASNRDSPYEQYF.

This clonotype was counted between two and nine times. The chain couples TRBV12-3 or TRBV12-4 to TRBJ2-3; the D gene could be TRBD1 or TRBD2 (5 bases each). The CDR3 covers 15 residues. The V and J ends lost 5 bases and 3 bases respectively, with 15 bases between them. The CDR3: CASSREWWGTDTQYF. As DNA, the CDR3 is TGTGCCAGCAGTCGAGAGTGGTGGGGGACAGATACGCAGTATTTT.

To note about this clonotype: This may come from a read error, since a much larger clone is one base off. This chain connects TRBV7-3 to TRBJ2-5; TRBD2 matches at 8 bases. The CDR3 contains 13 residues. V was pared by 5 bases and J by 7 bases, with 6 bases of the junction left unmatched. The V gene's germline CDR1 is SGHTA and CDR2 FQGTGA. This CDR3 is CASSLTGRGTQYF. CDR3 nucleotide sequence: TGTGCCAGCAGCCTCACCGGGAGGGGGACCCAGTACTTC.

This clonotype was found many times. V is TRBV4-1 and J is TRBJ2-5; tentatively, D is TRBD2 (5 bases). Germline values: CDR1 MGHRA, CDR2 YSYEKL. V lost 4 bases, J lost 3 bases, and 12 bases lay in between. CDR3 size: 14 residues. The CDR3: CASSPLPGKETQYF. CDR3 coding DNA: TGCGCCAGCAGCCCCCTCCCGGGGAAAGAGACCCAGTACTTC.

In DNA, the CDR3 is TGTGCCAGCAGCCCCTGGGGGAGCTCCTACGAGCAGTACTTC. Its protein is CASSPWGSSYEQYF. The V call is TRBV28, the J call TRBJ2-7; D is perhaps TRBD1 or TRBD2 (5 bases each). Germline V lookup: CDR1 MDHEN, CDR2 SYDVKM. V was clipped by 6 bases and J by 0 bases, with 12 bases between them. The CDR3 covers 14 residues.

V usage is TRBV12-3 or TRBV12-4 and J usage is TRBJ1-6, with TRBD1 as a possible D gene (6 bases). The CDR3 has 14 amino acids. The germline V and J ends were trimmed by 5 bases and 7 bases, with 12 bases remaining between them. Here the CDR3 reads CASSTTGENSPLHF. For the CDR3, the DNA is TGTGCCAGCAGTACGACAGGCGAGAATTCACCCCTCCACTTT.

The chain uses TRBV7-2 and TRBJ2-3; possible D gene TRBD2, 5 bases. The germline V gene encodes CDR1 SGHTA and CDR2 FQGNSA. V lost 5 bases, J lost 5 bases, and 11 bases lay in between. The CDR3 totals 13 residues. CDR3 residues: CASSPAAGDTQYF. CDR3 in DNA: TGTGCCAGCAGCCCCGCCGCGGGAGATACGCAGTATTTT.

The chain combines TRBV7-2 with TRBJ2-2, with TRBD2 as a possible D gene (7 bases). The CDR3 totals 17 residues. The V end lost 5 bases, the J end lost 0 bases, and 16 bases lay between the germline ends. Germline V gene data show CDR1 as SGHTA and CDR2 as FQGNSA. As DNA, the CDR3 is TGTGCCAGCAGCCCCCGAGGGGGGGGCACGAACACCGGGGAGCTGTTTTTT. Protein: CASSPRGGGTNTGELFF.